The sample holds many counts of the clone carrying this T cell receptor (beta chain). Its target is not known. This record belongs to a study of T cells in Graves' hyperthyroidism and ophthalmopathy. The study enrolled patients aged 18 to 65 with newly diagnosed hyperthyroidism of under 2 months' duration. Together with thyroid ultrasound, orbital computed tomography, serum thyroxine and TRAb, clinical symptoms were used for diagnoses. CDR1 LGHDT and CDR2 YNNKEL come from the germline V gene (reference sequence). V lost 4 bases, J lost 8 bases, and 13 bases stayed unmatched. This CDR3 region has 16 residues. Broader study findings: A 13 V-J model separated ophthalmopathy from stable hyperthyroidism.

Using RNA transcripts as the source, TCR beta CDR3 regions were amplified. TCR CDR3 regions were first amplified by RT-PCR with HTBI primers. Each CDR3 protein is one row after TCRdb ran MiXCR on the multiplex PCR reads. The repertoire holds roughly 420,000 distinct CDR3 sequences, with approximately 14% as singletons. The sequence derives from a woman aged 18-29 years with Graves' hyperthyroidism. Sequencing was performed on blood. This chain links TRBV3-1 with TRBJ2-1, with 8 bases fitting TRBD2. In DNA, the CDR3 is TGTGCCAGCAGCCGACGCGGCGGGGGGTGGGGGGATGAGCAGTTCTTC. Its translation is CASSRRGGGWGDEQFF.